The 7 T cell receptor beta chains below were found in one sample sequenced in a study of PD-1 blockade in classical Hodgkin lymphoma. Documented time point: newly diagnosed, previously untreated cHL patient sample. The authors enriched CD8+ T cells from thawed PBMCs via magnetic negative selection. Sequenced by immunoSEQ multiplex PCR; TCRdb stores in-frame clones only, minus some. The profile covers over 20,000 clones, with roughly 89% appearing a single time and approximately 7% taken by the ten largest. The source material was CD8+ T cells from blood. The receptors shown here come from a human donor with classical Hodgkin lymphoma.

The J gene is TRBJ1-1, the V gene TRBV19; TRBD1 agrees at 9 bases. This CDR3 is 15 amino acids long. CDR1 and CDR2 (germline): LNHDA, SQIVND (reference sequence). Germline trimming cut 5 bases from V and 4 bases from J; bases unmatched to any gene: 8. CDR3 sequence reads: CASSPGTGRGTEAFF. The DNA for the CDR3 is TGTGCCAGTAGTCCCGGGACAGGGAGGGGCACTGAAGCTTTCTTT.

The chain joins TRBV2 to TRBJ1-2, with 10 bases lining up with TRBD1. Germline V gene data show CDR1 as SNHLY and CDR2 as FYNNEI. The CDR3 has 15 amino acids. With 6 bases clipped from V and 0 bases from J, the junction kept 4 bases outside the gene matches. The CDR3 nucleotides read TGTGCCAGCAGAGCCGGGACAGGGGCTAACTATGGCTACACCTTC. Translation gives CASRAGTGANYGYTF.

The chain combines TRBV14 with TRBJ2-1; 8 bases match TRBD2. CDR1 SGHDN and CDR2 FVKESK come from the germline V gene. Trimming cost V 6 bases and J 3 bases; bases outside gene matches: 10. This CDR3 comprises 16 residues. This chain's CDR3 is CASRTYASGFYNEQFF. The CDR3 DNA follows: TGTGCCAGCAGAACTTACGCTAGCGGGTTCTACAATGAGCAGTTCTTC.

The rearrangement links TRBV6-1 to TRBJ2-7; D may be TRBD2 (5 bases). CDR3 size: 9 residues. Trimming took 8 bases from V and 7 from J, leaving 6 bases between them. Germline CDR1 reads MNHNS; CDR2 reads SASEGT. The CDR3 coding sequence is TGTGCCAGCGGGAGAGAGCAGTACTTC. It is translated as CASGREQYF.

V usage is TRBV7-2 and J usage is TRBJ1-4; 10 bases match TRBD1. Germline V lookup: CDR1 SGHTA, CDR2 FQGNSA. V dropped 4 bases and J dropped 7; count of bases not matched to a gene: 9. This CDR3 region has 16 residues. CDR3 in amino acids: CASSWGQGSRGEKLFF. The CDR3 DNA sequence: TGTGCCAGCAGCTGGGGACAGGGGTCCCGGGGTGAAAAACTGTTTTTT. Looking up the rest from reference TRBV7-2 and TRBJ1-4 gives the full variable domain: GAGVSQSPSNKVTEKGKDVELRCDPISGHTALYWYRQSLGQGLEFLIYFQGNSAPDKSGLPSDRFSAERTGGSVSTLTIQRTQQEDSAVYLCASSWGQGSRGEKLFFGSGTQLSVL.

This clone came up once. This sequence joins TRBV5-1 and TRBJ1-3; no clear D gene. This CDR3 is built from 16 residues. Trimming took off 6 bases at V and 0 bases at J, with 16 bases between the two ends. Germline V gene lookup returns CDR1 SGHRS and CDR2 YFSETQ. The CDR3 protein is CASTLAGVHSGNTIYF. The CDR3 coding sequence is TGCGCCAGCACCCTTGCTGGCGTCCACTCTGGAAACACCATATATTTT.

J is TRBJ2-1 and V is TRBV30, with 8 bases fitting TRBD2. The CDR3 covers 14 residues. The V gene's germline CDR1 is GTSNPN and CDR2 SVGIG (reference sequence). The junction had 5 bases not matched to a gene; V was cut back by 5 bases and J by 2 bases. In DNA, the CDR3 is TGTGCCTGGGGAGCGGGAGTAACCTACAATGAGCAGTTCTTC. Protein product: CAWGAGVTYNEQFF.